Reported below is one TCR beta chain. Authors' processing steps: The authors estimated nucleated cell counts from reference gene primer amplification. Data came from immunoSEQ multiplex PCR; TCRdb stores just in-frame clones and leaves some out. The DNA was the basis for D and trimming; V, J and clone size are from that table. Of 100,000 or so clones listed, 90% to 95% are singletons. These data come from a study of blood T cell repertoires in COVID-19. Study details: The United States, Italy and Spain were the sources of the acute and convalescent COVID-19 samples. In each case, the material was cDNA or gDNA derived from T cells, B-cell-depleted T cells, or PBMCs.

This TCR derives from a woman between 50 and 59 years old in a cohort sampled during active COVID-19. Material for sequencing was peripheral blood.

The CDR3 coding sequence is TGTGCCAGCAGTTTAGGGGGCGCAACTAATGAAAAACTGTTTTTT. It is translated as CASSLGGATNEKLFF. The chain employs TRBV28 and TRBJ1-4, with a weak D call TRBD1 (6 bases). CDR3 length: 15 amino acids. Germline V gene lookup returns CDR1 MDHEN and CDR2 SYDVKM. The germline V and J ends were trimmed by 2 bases and 0 bases, with 7 bases remaining between them.